The 24 T cell receptor beta chains in this list originate from one sample, sequenced in a study of human T cells and chemical hapten exposure. The time point: healthy volunteer bleed at 6 weeks. Extraction yielded total RNA from whole blood (unfractionated). One entry per CDR3 protein, called by TCRdb with MiXCR from the RACE reads. The sample holds 65,000 to 95,000 distinct CDR3 sequences, 8.6% seen once. What was sequenced was whole blood. These receptors were obtained from a female donor in good health. Some clones in this sample may be carry-over from other donors' samples.

J is TRBJ2-7 and V is TRBV7-2, with D possibly TRBD1 on 5 matching bases. Trimming removed 1 base at V and 1 base at J, with 8 bases between. This CDR3 has 14 residues. Germline V gives CDR1 SGHTA, CDR2 FQGNSA. CDR3 DNA: TGTGCCAGCAGCTTAGGTCACAGGTCCTACGAGCAGTACTTC. Translated, it gives CASSLGHRSYEQYF.

The chain uses TRBV3-1 and TRBJ2-7; possibly TRBD1 for D (6 bases). Germline CDR1 reads LGHDT; CDR2 reads YNNKEL (reference sequence). CDR3 length: 11 residues. Trimming left V 3 bases short and J 7 bases short, with 7 bases between. This CDR3 reads CASSQTGEQYF. CDR3 nucleotide sequence: TGTGCCAGCAGCCAGACAGGTGAGCAGTACTTC.

At least ten counts were recorded for this clonotype. This sequence joins TRBV10-3 and TRBJ2-7, with D unresolved. This CDR3 contains 11 residues. Germline CDR1 ENHRY, CDR2 SYGVKD. V lost 6 bases and J lost 0, with 3 bases in between. CDR3 coding DNA: TGTGCCATCAGGGCCTCCTACGAGCAGTACTTC. Translated, it gives CAIRASYEQYF.

Written as DNA, the CDR3 is TGTGCCAGCAGCTTTTCAGCCTTAACACTTGGAAACACCATATATTTT. Protein: CASSFSALTLGNTIYF. The gene calls are TRBV7-2 and TRBJ1-3; D gene uncertain. Trimming removed 3 bases at V and 3 bases at J, with 15 bases between. CDR1 and CDR2 (germline): SGHTA, FQGNSA. This CDR3 is 16 amino acids long.

This clonotype was seen a handful of times. The gene calls are TRBV2 and TRBJ1-1, with D tentatively TRBD1 (5 bases). From germline, CDR1 is SNHLY and CDR2 FYNNEI. Trimming took 6 bases from V and 4 from J, leaving 9 bases between them. This CDR3 contains 12 residues. CDR3: CASSTGITEAFF. The CDR3, as DNA: TGTGCCAGCAGCACAGGAATCACTGAAGCTTTCTTT.

This clonotype has only a few counts. The chain uses TRBV20-1 and TRBJ2-7; D uncertain. Trimming cost V 2 bases and J 3 bases, with 5 bases left between them. Germline-derived CDR1 and CDR2 are DFQATT and SNEGSKA (reference sequence). CDR3 size: 11 residues. The CDR3 region has the DNA TGCAGTGCTAGACGAGTCTACGAGCAGTACTTC. The encoded protein is CSARRVYEQYF.

The chain links TRBV2 to TRBJ1-4, with 10 bases matching TRBD1. CDR1 is SNHLY, CDR2 FYNNEI, per germline. This CDR3 region has 15 residues. The V segment lost 4 bases and the J segment 1 base; nucleotides outside the gene matches: 0. The CDR3: CASSGDRGTNEKLFF. In DNA, the CDR3 is TGTGCCAGCAGTGGGGACAGGGGAACTAATGAAAAACTGTTTTTT.

V is TRBV7-6 and J is TRBJ1-6; 9 bases agree with TRBD1. There are 18 residues in the CDR3. Germline lookup yields CDR1 SGHVS and CDR2 FNYEAQ. Germline trimming cut 5 bases from V and 7 bases from J; bases unmatched to any gene: 15. As DNA, the CDR3 is TGTGCCAGCAGCCTCGAGCAATTTACAGGGGGCGCAAATTCACCCCTCCACTTT. Protein product: CASSLEQFTGGANSPLHF.

This clonotype occurred many times. CDR3 sequence reads: CSVGYSVNQPQHF. The DNA of the CDR3 is TGCAGTGTAGGCTACAGCGTCAATCAGCCCCAGCATTTT. This rearrangement joins TRBV20-1 to TRBJ1-5, with D unclear. The CDR3 totals 13 residues. Germline values: CDR1 DFQATT, CDR2 SNEGSKA (reference sequence). V lost 7 bases and J lost 3, with 13 bases in between.

In its sample, this clonotype was seen many times. V usage is TRBV6-6 and J usage is TRBJ2-5; 7 positions agree with TRBD1. With 6 bases clipped from V and 4 bases from J, the junction kept 2 bases outside the gene matches. The germline V gene has CDR1 MNHNY and CDR2 SVGAGI (reference sequence). The CDR3 has 12 residues. CDR3 sequence: CASRTGIETQYF. In nucleotides, the CDR3 is TGTGCCAGCAGGACAGGGATAGAGACCCAGTACTTC.

This clonotype was recorded at least ten times. The V call is TRBV12-3 or TRBV12-4, the J call TRBJ2-7; the D gene could be TRBD1 or TRBD2 (5 bases each). The CDR3 runs to 14 residues. V shed 5 bases and J shed 3 bases, with 14 bases lying between them. The CDR3 sequence is CASSVVRDGYEQYF. The DNA of the CDR3 is TGTGCCAGCAGTGTCGTCCGGGACGGCTACGAGCAGTACTTC.

This clonotype occurred a few times. The CDR3 DNA is TGTGCCAGCAGTTCAACTTCACCCCTCCACTTT. Translated: CASSSTSPLHF. The chain recombines TRBV6-2 or TRBV6-3 with TRBJ1-6, with D uncertain. The V end lost 4 bases, the J end lost 9 bases, and 4 bases lay between the germline ends. Germline V gene data show CDR1 as MNHEY and CDR2 as SVGEGT. CDR3 length equals 11 residues.

This clonotype appeared many times. The V and J genes are TRBV15 and TRBJ2-6, with unresolved D. V lost 0 bases to trimming and J lost 0 bases, with 3 bases between them. The CDR3 is 15 amino acids. Germline assignment: CDR1 LNHNV and CDR2 YYDKDF (reference sequence). Here the CDR3 DNA reads TGTGCCACCAGCAGAGACCGCTCTGGGGCCAACGTCCTGACTTTC. It specifies CATSRDRSGANVLTF.

This clonotype was observed at least ten times. This chain links TRBV2 with TRBJ2-7; D is tentatively TRBD1 or TRBD2 (5 bases each). V lost 4 bases to trimming and J lost 3 bases, with 16 bases between them. The CDR3 totals 15 residues. Germline CDR1 SNHLY, CDR2 FYNNEI. This chain's CDR3 is CASSAGPVKVYEQYF. CDR3 in DNA: TGTGCCAGCAGTGCGGGGCCCGTAAAAGTCTACGAGCAGTACTTC.

In its sample, this clonotype was seen a few times. The chain recombines TRBV12-3 or TRBV12-4 with TRBJ2-7, with 7 bases that match TRBD2. V gave up 4 bases and J gave up 2 bases; unmatched junction bases: 5. The CDR3 spans 14 residues. The CDR3 DNA is TGTGCCAGCAGTTCAAGCGGGGAGACCTACGAGCAGTACTTC. It codes for CASSSSGETYEQYF.

This chain joins TRBV12-3 or TRBV12-4 and TRBJ1-1; no reliable D call. Trimming took off 5 bases at V and 3 bases at J, with 19 bases between the two ends. The CDR3 has 16 amino acids. This CDR3 is CASSVRMGTMDTEAFF. The CDR3 DNA reads as TGTGCCAGCAGTGTCCGAATGGGTACCATGGACACTGAAGCTTTCTTT.

This chain links TRBV4-1 with TRBJ2-5, with TRBD1 matching 9 bases. The V and J ends lost 4 bases and 4 bases, in that order; junction bases with no gene match: 4. CDR1 and CDR2 (germline): MGHRA, YSYEKL. The CDR3 sequence is 14 residues long. The CDR3 sequence: CASSPRTGAETQYF. In DNA, the CDR3 is TGCGCCAGCAGCCCCCGGACAGGGGCAGAGACCCAGTACTTC.

This clonotype was recorded once. This sequence may be a read error, since a much larger clone differs from it by one base. This chain joins TRBV28 and TRBJ2-5; 9 positions match TRBD1. Trimming took 4 bases from V and 3 from J; bases not matched to a gene: 3. From germline, CDR1 is MDHEN and CDR2 SYDVKM. The CDR3 loop spans 14 amino acids. DNA for the CDR3: TGTGCCAGCAGTTCCCGGACAGGGGAAGAGACCCAGTACTTC. This sequence encodes CASSSRTGEETQYF.

The table lists this clonotype with a few counts. The chain carries TRBV14 and TRBJ2-7; 8 nucleotides line up with TRBD2. Germline trimming cut 4 bases from V and 0 bases from J; bases unmatched to any gene: 14. The germline CDR1 and CDR2 sequences are SGHDN and FVKESK. The CDR3 is made up of 18 amino acids. CDR3 protein: CASSPRGGRRGSSYEQYF. The CDR3 DNA reads TGTGCCAGCAGCCCCCGCGGGGGGCGTCGGGGGAGCTCCTACGAGCAGTACTTC.

At least ten counts were recorded for this clonotype. V gene TRBV2 combines with J gene TRBJ2-6, with D possibly TRBD1 on 5 matching bases. This CDR3 spans 16 amino acids. Germline V gene data show CDR1 as SNHLY and CDR2 as FYNNEI. With 1 base removed from V and 3 bases from J, the gap between germline ends came to 10 bases. The CDR3 nucleotides are TGTGCCAGCAGTGAAGTGCAGGGTTATGGGGCCAACGTCCTGACTTTC. Its protein is CASSEVQGYGANVLTF.

This clonotype has at least ten counts. The chain combines TRBV5-6 with TRBJ1-1; D possibly corresponds to TRBD1 (5 bases). This CDR3 spans 18 amino acids. Germline V gene sequence: CDR1 SGHDT, CDR2 YYEEEE. Trimming stripped 0 bases from V and 3 bases from J, with 21 bases between. The CDR3 loop reads CASSLVRSRSTEDTEAFF. CDR3 coding DNA: TGTGCCAGCAGCTTGGTCAGATCGAGATCGACAGAAGACACTGAAGCTTTCTTT.

V is TRBV3-1 and J is TRBJ2-1; TRBD2 matches 14 bases. The CDR3 consists of 18 residues. V was clipped by 2 bases and J by 9 bases; unmatched bases: 12. Looked up from germline, CDR1 is LGHDT and CDR2 is YNNKEL (reference sequence). CDR3 amino acids: CASSQRYPGTSGGVEQFF. CDR3 DNA: TGTGCCAGCAGCCAACGCTACCCTGGGACTAGCGGGGGTGTTGAGCAGTTCTTC.

The chain employs TRBV6-6 and TRBJ1-3; D ambiguous. CDR1 is MNHNY and CDR2 is SVGAGI in the germline V gene (reference sequence). Trimming pared 2 bases from V and 0 bases from J, leaving 17 bases between. The CDR3 runs to 18 residues. The CDR3 here is CASSYPSGGGNSGNTIYF. CDR3 nucleotide sequence: TGTGCCAGCAGTTACCCGTCGGGAGGTGGGAACTCTGGAAACACCATATATTTT.

This clonotype was seen more than once but under ten times. The chain uses TRBV5-6 and TRBJ2-3, with unresolved D. With 4 bases removed from V and 2 bases from J, the gap between germline ends came to 11 bases. This CDR3 region has 14 residues. CDR1 is SGHDT and CDR2 is YYEEEE in the germline V gene. The CDR3 region has the DNA TGTGCCAGCAGCCAGCCATTCCCCACAGATACGCAGTATTTT. It yields the protein CASSQPFPTDTQYF.